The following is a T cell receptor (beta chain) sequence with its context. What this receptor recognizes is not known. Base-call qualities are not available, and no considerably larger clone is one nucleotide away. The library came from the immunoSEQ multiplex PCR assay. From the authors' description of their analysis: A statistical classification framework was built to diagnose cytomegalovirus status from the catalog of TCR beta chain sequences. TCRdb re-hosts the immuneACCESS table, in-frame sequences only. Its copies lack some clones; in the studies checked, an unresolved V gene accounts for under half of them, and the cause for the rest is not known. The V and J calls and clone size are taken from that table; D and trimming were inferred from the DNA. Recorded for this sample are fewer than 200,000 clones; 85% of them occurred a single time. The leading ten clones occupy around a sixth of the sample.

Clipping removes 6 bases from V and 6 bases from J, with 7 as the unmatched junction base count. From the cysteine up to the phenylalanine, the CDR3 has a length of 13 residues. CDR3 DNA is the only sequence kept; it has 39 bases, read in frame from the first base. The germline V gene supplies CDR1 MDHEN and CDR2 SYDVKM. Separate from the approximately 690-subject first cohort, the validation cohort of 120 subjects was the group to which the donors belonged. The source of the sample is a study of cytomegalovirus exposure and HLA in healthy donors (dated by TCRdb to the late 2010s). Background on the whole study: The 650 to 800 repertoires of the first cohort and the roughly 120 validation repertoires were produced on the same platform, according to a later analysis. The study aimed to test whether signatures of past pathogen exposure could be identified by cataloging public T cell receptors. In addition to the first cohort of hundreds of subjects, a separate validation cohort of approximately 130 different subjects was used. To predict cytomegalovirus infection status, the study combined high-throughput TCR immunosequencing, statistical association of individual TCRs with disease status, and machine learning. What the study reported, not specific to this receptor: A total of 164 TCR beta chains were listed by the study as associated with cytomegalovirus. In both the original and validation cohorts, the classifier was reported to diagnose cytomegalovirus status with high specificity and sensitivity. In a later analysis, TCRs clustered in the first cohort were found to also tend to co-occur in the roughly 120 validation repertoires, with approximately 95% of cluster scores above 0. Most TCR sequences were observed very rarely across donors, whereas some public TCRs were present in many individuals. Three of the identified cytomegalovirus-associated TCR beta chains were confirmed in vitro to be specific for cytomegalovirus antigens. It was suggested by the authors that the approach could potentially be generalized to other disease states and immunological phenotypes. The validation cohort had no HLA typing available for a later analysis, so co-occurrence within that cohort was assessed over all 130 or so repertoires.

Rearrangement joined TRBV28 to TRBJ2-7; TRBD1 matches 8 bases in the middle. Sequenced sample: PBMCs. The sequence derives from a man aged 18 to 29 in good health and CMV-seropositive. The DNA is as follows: TGTGCCAGCAGCCCCGGCAGGGGGCTCGAGCAGTACTTC. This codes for CASSPGRGLEQYF.